This T cell receptor (beta chain) was captured in a study of blood T cell repertoires in COVID-19. Trimming cost V 6 bases and J 1 base, with 9 bases left between them. Per germline, CDR1 SQVTM and CDR2 ANQGSEA. CDR3 length: 12 amino acids. Data came from immunoSEQ multiplex PCR; TCRdb stores just in-frame clones and leaves some out. This sample yields hundreds of thousands of clones, of which around 91% are seen a single time; about 1% belongs to the top ten. This clonotype originated in a middle-aged woman with COVID-19, enrolled during active disease. The specimen was peripheral blood. V and J are TRBV29-1 and TRBJ1-2; D is undetermined. In DNA form, the CDR3 reads TGCAGCGTCAGCGTCTTTAACTATGGCTACACCTTC. This sequence encodes CSVSVFNYGYTF.